This T cell receptor (beta chain) derives from a study of graft-versus-host responses after intestinal transplantation. Study overall: All recipients were transplanted with multivisceral, liver-intestinal, or isolated intestinal grafts. Every recipient underwent anti-thymocyte globulin induction, then tacrolimus and steroids for two to four years.

Clones were sequenced by immunoSEQ multiplex PCR, and TCRdb holds only the in-frame ones, with some missing. Here the sample spans under 150,000 clones, 90% being singletons. This CDR3 has 14 residues. Germline CDR1 reads SGHTA; CDR2 reads FQGNSA. V dropped 1 base and J dropped 12; count of bases not matched to a gene: 9. Turning to this clone: The antigen remains undetermined.

This receptor was obtained from a human donor who received an intestinal transplant. This chain connects TRBV7-2 to TRBJ2-1, with 7 bases fitting TRBD2. The sequencing here drew on unstimulated CD4+ T cells sorted from spleen or lymph node cells, taken before intestinal transplant. CDR3 sequence: CASSLVEVGRGQFF. Written as DNA, the CDR3 is TGTGCCAGCAGCTTAGTGGAGGTGGGGAGGGGGCAGTTCTTC.